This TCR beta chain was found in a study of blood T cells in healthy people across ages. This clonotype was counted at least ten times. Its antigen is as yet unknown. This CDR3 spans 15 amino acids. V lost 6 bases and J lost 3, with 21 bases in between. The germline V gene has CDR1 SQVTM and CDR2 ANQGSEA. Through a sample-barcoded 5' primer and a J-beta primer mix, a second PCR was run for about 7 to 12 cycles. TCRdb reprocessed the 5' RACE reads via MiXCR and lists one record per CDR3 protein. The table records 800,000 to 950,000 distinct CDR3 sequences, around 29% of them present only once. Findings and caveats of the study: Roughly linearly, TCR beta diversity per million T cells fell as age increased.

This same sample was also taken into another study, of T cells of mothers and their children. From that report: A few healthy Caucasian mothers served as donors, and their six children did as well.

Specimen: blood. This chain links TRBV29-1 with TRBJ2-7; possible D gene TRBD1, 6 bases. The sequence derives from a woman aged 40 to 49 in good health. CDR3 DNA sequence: TGCAGCGTAACTGGGGGCCAGGGGCACAACTACGAGCAGTACTTC. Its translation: CSVTGGQGHNYEQYF.